The 23 T cell receptor beta chains given below trace back to one sample, sequenced in a study of blood T cell repertoires in COVID-19. The assay was immunoSEQ multiplex PCR, and TCRdb's table has in-frame clones only and misses some. The sample includes 120,000 to 150,000 clones, around nine tenths seen only once; the top ten take over 8.5%. Sequenced: peripheral blood. All receptors derive from a woman between 50 and 59 years old with active or convalescent COVID-19.

The CDR3 DNA follows: TGTGCCGGGGGAGGAGACGGTAAGCCCCAGCATTTT. This gives the protein CAGGGDGKPQHF. V and J are TRBV2 and TRBJ1-5; D is possibly TRBD1 (5 bases). Germline lookup yields CDR1 SNHLY and CDR2 FYNNEI. This CDR3 region has 12 residues. V dropped 11 bases and J dropped 8 bases, with 16 bases sitting between them. The full variable domain, completed using reference TRBV2 and TRBJ1-5, is EPEVTQTPSHQVTQMGQEVILRCVPISNHLYFYWYRQILGQKVEFLVSFYNNEISEKSEIFDDQFSVERPDGSNFTLKIRSTKLEDSAMYFCAGGGDGKPQHFGDGTRLSIL.

The J gene is TRBJ2-4, the V gene TRBV9, with D perhaps matching TRBD1 (5 bases). V shed 0 bases and J shed 1 base, with 8 bases lying between them. Germline loops: CDR1 SGDLS, CDR2 YYNGEE. The CDR3 contains 15 residues. For the CDR3, the DNA is TGTGCCAGCAGCGTAGCGTGGGGCGCCAAAAACATTCAGTACTTC. Residues: CASSVAWGAKNIQYF.

This chain connects TRBV21-1 to TRBJ2-4; no check of the table's D call, TRBD1, against the DNA was made. TRBV21-1 is listed as a pseudogene. CDR3 length: 13 amino acids. CDR3 protein: CASSPGGENIQYF. In nucleotides, the CDR3 is TGTGCCAGCAGTCCAGGGGGCGAAAACATTCAGTACTTC.

This rearrangement joins TRBV30 to TRBJ1-2; TRBD1 agrees at 7 bases. This CDR3 contains 12 residues. Germline CDR1 reads GTSNPN; CDR2 reads SVGIG (reference sequence). V was pared by 3 bases and J by 2 bases, with 0 bases of the junction left unmatched. The CDR3 loop reads CAWRGGNYGYTF. In DNA form, the CDR3 reads TGTGCCTGGAGAGGGGGCAACTATGGCTACACCTTC.

This chain joins TRBV9 and TRBJ1-4, with D perhaps matching TRBD1 (5 bases). CDR3 size: 16 residues. Germline V gene data show CDR1 as SGDLS and CDR2 as YYNGEE. The V end was cut by 0 bases, the J end by 8 bases, with 17 bases between. The CDR3 coding sequence is TGTGCCAGCAGCGTAGGCCCCGGGGGGGGACGGGAAAAACTGTTTTTT. Translation gives CASSVGPGGGREKLFF.

This sequence joins TRBV29-1 and TRBJ2-7, with 15 bases matching TRBD2. The J segment lost 6 bases and the V segment lost 7 bases, leaving 1 base of the junction unmatched. Germline CDR1 and CDR2: SQVTM and ANQGSEA. The CDR3 totals 12 residues. In nucleotides, the CDR3 is TGCAGCGGGGGACTAGCGGGAGGCGAGCAGTACTTC. This gives the protein CSGGLAGGEQYF.

The rearrangement joins TRBV30 to TRBJ2-2; D remains unclear. This CDR3 is built from 10 residues. The germline V gene encodes CDR1 GTSNPN and CDR2 SVGIG (reference sequence). V was cut by 7 bases and J by 4 bases, with 4 bases left in between. CDR3: CASLTGELFF. CDR3 DNA sequence: TGTGCCTCCCTCACCGGGGAGCTGTTTTTT.

This clone was seen only once. The chain uses TRBV7-2 and TRBJ1-6; D is unresolved. This CDR3 contains 17 residues. Deletions cut 1 base from V and 5 bases from J, with 15 bases between. The germline CDR1 and CDR2 sequences are SGHTA and FQGNSA. CDR3 in DNA: TGTGCCAGCAGCTTAGACGTGATCGGAGGTCATAATTCACCCCTCCACTTT. Its translation is CASSLDVIGGHNSPLHF. The whole variable domain, filled in from reference TRBV7-2 and TRBJ1-6, reads GAGVSQSPSNKVTEKGKDVELRCDPISGHTALYWYRQSLGQGLEFLIYFQGNSAPDKSGLPSDRFSAERTGGSVSTLTIQRTQQEDSAVYLCASSLDVIGGHNSPLHFGNGTRLTVT.

The chain has TRBV7-9 and TRBJ1-1, with D tentatively TRBD1 (5 bases). Germline CDR1 SEHNR, CDR2 FQNEAQ (reference sequence). V was shortened by 4 bases and J by 3 bases, with 12 bases between the two germline ends. The CDR3 contains 14 residues. CDR3 nucleotides: TGTGCCAGCAGCTGGGGGGAAAGGTACACTGAAGCTTTCTTT. Encoded protein: CASSWGERYTEAFF.

This rearrangement joins TRBV6-5 to TRBJ1-5; D gene uncertain. The CDR3 extends over 14 amino acids. Germline V gene data show CDR1 as MNHEY and CDR2 as SVGAGI. Trimming pared 6 bases from V and 5 bases from J, leaving 14 bases between. The CDR3 coding sequence is TGTGCCAGCAGCTCGGGAGAGCTAGATCAGCCCCAGCATTTT. This codes for CASSSGELDQPQHF.

The V call is TRBV4-1, the J call TRBJ2-7; D ambiguous. The V end lost 1 base, the J end lost 4 bases, and 11 bases lay between the germline ends. The CDR3 spans 14 residues. Germline-derived CDR1 and CDR2 are MGHRA and YSYEKL. The CDR3 loop is CASSQGAQVYEQYF. Here the CDR3 DNA reads TGCGCCAGCAGCCAAGGCGCGCAGGTTTACGAGCAGTACTTC.

This rearrangement joins TRBV29-1 to TRBJ2-3, with 10 positions matching TRBD1. This CDR3 has 15 residues. The V segment lost 3 bases and the J segment 2 bases; nucleotides outside the gene matches: 5. Looked up from germline, CDR1 is SQVTM and CDR2 is ANQGSEA. The chain's CDR3 is CSVEGQGTPTDTQYF. The DNA of the CDR3 is TGCAGCGTTGAGGGACAGGGGACTCCCACAGATACGCAGTATTTT.

This clone was observed once. The chain joins TRBV7-9 to TRBJ1-3; D possibly corresponds to TRBD1 (5 bases). Trimming removed 4 bases from V and 4 bases from J, with 11 bases in between. The CDR3 is 14 residues long. Germline-derived CDR1 and CDR2 are SEHNR and FQNEAQ (reference sequence). The CDR3 spells CASSSTGLGNTIYF. CDR3 nucleotides: TGTGCCAGCAGCTCGACGGGACTGGGAAACACCATATATTTT.

The chain has TRBV12-5 and TRBJ2-3; weak D call: TRBD2 (6 bases). Per the germline V gene, CDR1 is LGHNT and CDR2 is FRNRAP. V was trimmed by 6 bases and J by 0 bases, leaving 19 bases between them. This CDR3 spans 17 amino acids. The CDR3 DNA is TGTGCTAGTGGCCCGGACTGGAGGGGCGCGAGCACAGATACGCAGTATTTT. This sequence encodes CASGPDWRGASTDTQYF.

The chain recombines TRBV27 with TRBJ1-1; no definite D call. Germline CDR1 reads MNHEY; CDR2 reads SMNVEV (reference sequence). V lost 5 bases, J lost 1 base, and 17 bases lay in between. CDR3 length equals 16 residues. The DNA of the CDR3 is TGTGCCAGCAGTCCGATCCCCGGGGAGGCGAACACTGAAGCTTTCTTT. Translated, it gives CASSPIPGEANTEAFF.

This chain joins TRBV30 and TRBJ1-5; D unclear. Trimming left V 1 base short and J 5 bases short, with 9 bases between. The CDR3 consists of 13 residues. CDR1 is GTSNPN and CDR2 is SVGIG in the germline V gene (reference sequence). The CDR3 nucleotides read TGTGCCTGGAGTGGCAGCCGGGATCAGCCCCAGCATTTT. Translating it yields CAWSGSRDQPQHF.

The chain employs TRBV19 and TRBJ1-1; the D is unclear. The V end was cut by 7 bases, the J end by 7 bases, with 16 bases between. The CDR3 is made up of 13 amino acids. CDR1 LNHDA and CDR2 SQIVND come from the germline V gene (reference sequence). DNA of the CDR3: TGTGCCAGTATTCTCACGGCGGGAGGTGAAGCTTTCTTT. Its translation: CASILTAGGEAFF.

The chain joins TRBV9 to TRBJ2-5, with TRBD2 matching 15 bases. The germline V gene has CDR1 SGDLS and CDR2 YYNGEE. This CDR3 has 17 residues. V was pared by 3 bases and J by 2 bases, with 5 bases of the junction left unmatched. In DNA, the CDR3 is TGTGCCAGCAGCGAAAACGGACTAGCGGGAGGGCAAGAGACCCAGTACTTC. It codes for CASSENGLAGGQETQYF. Together with reference TRBV9 and TRBJ2-5, the CDR3 gives the full variable domain: DSGVTQTPKHLITATGQRVTLRCSPRSGDLSVYWYQQSLDQGLQFLIQYYNGEERAKGNILERFSAQQFPDLHSELNLSSLELGDSALYFCASSENGLAGGQETQYFGPGTRLLVL.

CDR3 DNA sequence: TGTGCCAGCAGCTTGGACAGGGTTAGCAGAGAGACCCAGTACTTC. Residues: CASSLDRVSRETQYF. The V gene is TRBV5-4, the J gene TRBJ2-5; TRBD1 might be the D (6 bases). This CDR3 contains 15 residues. Trimming stripped 0 bases from V and 4 bases from J, with 13 bases between. Germline values: CDR1 SGHNT, CDR2 YYREEE (reference sequence).

The V call is TRBV5-4, the J call TRBJ2-2, with D unresolved. V was clipped by 1 base and J by 7 bases, with 8 bases between them. The CDR3 has 13 residues. The V gene's germline CDR1 is SGHNT and CDR2 YYREEE (reference sequence). CDR3 amino acids: CASSLPVNGELFF. For the CDR3, the DNA is TGTGCCAGCAGCTTGCCAGTAAACGGGGAGCTGTTTTTT.

The chain is built from TRBV25-1 and TRBJ1-4, with D perhaps TRBD1 (6 bases). CDR1 and CDR2 from the germline V gene are MGHDK and SYGVNS. This CDR3 has 17 residues. V was trimmed by 4 bases and J by 4 bases, leaving 19 bases between them. The CDR3 sequence is CASSGWTANSINEKLFF. The DNA of the CDR3 is TGTGCCAGCAGTGGGTGGACAGCAAACTCCATTAATGAAAAACTGTTTTTT.

The chain employs TRBV21-1 and TRBJ2-7; the table's D call, TRBD1, has no DNA check behind it. TRBV21-1 is shown as a pseudogene. CDR3 size: 17 residues. CDR3 in DNA: TGTGCCAGCAGCAAAGAGGGCAGGGTGAGTTCCTCCTACGAGCAGTACTTC. Its translation is CASSKEGRVSSSYEQYF.

V usage is TRBV28 and J usage is TRBJ2-1; 11 positions agree with TRBD2. The germline gives CDR1 MDHEN, CDR2 SYDVKM. After removal of 8 bases from V and 8 bases from J, the junction contained 11 bases not matched to a gene. The CDR3 runs 15 residues. In nucleotides, the CDR3 is TGTGCCAGCGGCAGGGGGGCTAGCGGGAGGTATGAGCAGTTCTTC. This codes for CASGRGASGRYEQFF.